Included here is one T cell receptor (beta chain) sequence, with context. Its matching antigen is unknown. Specified treatment: oral pan-JAK inhibitor, 5-10 mg twice daily. The CDR3 has 14 amino acids. CDR1 is SGHRS and CDR2 is YFSETQ in the germline V gene. Trimming left V 3 bases short and J 1 base short, with 10 bases between. The data were obtained in a study of CD8+ T cells in alopecia areata. Sequencing templates came from extracted RNA that was reverse transcribed into cDNA. TCRdb keeps only in-frame clones here, not all; method: immunoSEQ multiplex PCR. The table lists roughly 210,000 clones, 40% to 45% of them singletons. Study results and caveats: Normal scalp had lower clonality than lesional scalp, with alopecia totalis/universalis lesions showing this most strongly. Whether baseline CD8+ expansion is linked to response remains uncertain, given a single nonresponder. Among the top 100, expanded CD8+ clones were significantly decreased by tofacitinib, as was scalp clonality. Under tofacitinib, numerous expanded lesional clonotypes remained detectable in scalp and blood.

The receptor was isolated from a human donor with alopecia areata. The sequences come from CD4+ T cells sorted from blood, collected at approximately week 37, from a patient treated with tofacitinib. The genes are TRBV5-1 and TRBJ1-1; a possible D gene is TRBD1 (5 bases). The CDR3 is CASSWGGANTEAFF. CDR3 DNA: TGCGCCAGCAGCTGGGGGGGTGCGAACACTGAAGCTTTCTTT.